What follows is one T cell receptor beta chain and its context. Antigen specificity is unknown. The sample originates from a study of shared clonotypes between healthy human individuals. This CDR3 region has 14 residues. Germline CDR1 is ENHRY and CDR2 is SYGVKD. Trimming took 2 bases from V and 8 from J, leaving 12 bases between them. General observations from the study: Among donors, clonotype sharing was expected to be affected by sequencing depth.

Clones were read by immunoSEQ multiplex PCR, and TCRdb kept only the in-frame ones, dropping some. The sample consists of some 2,000,000 clones, about 95% of them appearing once. The source is a man in his late teens or twenties in good health. Sequencing used naive CD4+ T cells sorted from blood. Subset defined: CD45RA+ positively selected. V is TRBV10-3 and J is TRBJ1-4, with D possibly matching TRBD1 (5 bases). The DNA for the CDR3 is TGTGCCATCAGTGAGGGCAGGGTCAGGGAAAAACTGTTTTTT. Protein sequence: CAISEGRVREKLFF.